The sequence of this T cell receptor beta chain was determined in a study of early T cells in non-severe SARS-CoV-2 infection (TCRdb year 2021). In terms of the full investigation: Because TCR sequencing relied on bulk RNA taken from unsorted whole blood, pairing of alpha and beta chains was not possible. What the research found in general, with its limitations: VDJdb matching was skewed toward anti-spike CD8 responses and likely underestimated virus-specific expansions, missing private and CD4 specificities.

The CDR3 measures 15 amino acids from cysteine to phenylalanine. The CDR3 DNA has 45 bases and is translated from base 1. V ends up 6 bases short and J 2 bases short, with an unmatched junction base count of 0. Via the germline V gene, CDR1 is SGHVS and CDR2 FQNEAQ. This clonotype occurred many times. The target of this receptor is not known. No quality values exist for individual bases; no much larger clone is one base distant. To prepare the library, 5' RACE was applied. This sample was sequenced with a NextSeq 500. The TCR library protocol attached unique molecular identifiers to individual cDNA molecules to correct for sequencing error and PCR bias. Both TCR alpha and beta chains were sequenced, and tight co-correlation was observed between alpha and beta sequence abundances in each sample. Per the source publication's procedure: Decombinator V4 was used to perform V gene, J gene and CDR3 annotation of TCR sequences. Expanded TCRs were defined as changing significantly between any two time points under a Poisson model with p below 0.0001. TCR abundances were normalised to the total number of TCRs sequenced per sample and expressed as counts per million. TRAV1-2 paired with TRAJ12, TRAJ20 or TRAJ33 defined MAIT TCRs, while TRAV10 paired with TRAJ18 defined iNKT TCRs. VDJdb, accessed 1 November 2021, was searched for CMV, EBV and SARS-CoV-2 annotated TCRs, with TCRs annotated for multiple antigens excluded. The public reads were quality trimmed at Q25 with fastp and then assembled into clones with MiXCR by TCRdb, keeping productive beta chains. One record per CDR3 amino acid sequence lists the most common genes and DNA. It is TCRdb's table, rather than the study itself, that gives the V and J calls and clone size. The sample data list about 71,000 distinct CDR3 sequences, and 14% of these were observed just once. Clones ranked in the top ten supply 3% to 4.5% of the sample.

The study was a case-control design nested within a healthcare worker cohort in London, UK, with weekly nasopharyngeal swab PCR tests and blood sampling. Healthcare workers were recruited during the week of the UK lockdown, between 23 and 31 March 2020, and followed weekly for up to about 15 weeks. This clonotype originated in an adult who was a healthcare worker with PCR-confirmed SARS-CoV-2 infection or an uninfected control (not recorded which). Sequenced material: whole blood, taken at baseline. The sequence joins TRBV7-8 to TRBJ2-1; 14 junctional bases match TRBD2. The CDR3 is CASRTSGRAYNEQFF. DNA sequence: TGTGCCAGCAGGACTAGCGGGAGGGCCTACAATGAGCAGTTCTTC.